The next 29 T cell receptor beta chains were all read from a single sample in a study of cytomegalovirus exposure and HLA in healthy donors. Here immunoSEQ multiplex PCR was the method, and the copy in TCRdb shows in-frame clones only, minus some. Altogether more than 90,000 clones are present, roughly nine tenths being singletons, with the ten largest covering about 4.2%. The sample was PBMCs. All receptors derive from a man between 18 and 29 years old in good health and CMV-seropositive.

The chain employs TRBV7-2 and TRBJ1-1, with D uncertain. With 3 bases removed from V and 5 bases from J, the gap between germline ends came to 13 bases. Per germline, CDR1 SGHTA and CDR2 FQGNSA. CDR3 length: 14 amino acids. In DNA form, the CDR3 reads TGTGCCAGCAGCTTTGGAGGGAGTAGGACTGAAGCTTTCTTT. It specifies CASSFGGSRTEAFF.

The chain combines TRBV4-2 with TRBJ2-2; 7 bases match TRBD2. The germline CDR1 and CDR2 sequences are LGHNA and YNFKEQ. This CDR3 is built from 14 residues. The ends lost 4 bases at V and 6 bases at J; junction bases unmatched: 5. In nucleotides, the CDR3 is TGTGCCAGCAGCCCTAACGGGGGGTCCGGGGAGCTGTTTTTT. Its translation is CASSPNGGSGELFF.

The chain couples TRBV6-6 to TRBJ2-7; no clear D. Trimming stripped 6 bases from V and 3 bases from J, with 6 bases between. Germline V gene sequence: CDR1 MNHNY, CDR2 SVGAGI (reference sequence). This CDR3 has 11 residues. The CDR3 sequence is CASRAIYEQYF. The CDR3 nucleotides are TGTGCCAGCAGAGCTATCTACGAGCAGTACTTC.

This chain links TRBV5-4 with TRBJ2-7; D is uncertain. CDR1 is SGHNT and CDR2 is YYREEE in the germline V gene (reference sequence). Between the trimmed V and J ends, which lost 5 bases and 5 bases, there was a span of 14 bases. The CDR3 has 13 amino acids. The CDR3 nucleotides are TGTGCCAGCAGTTCTGTTACAGAAAACGAGCAGTACTTC. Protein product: CASSSVTENEQYF.

The CDR3 spells CASSSTRVGRVYEQYF. CDR3 in DNA: TGTGCCAGCAGTTCCACGAGAGTAGGGAGAGTCTACGAGCAGTACTTC. The chain combines TRBV28 with TRBJ2-7, with a possible D match to TRBD2 (5 bases). The CDR3 covers 16 residues. Trimming stripped 4 bases from V and 3 bases from J, with 19 bases between. Per the germline V gene, CDR1 is MDHEN and CDR2 is SYDVKM.

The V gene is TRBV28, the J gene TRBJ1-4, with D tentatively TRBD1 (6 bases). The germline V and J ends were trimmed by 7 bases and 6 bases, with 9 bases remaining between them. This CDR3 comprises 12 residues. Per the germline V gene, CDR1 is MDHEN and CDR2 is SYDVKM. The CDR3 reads CASKGGDEKLFF. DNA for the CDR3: TGTGCCAGCAAGGGGGGGGATGAAAAACTGTTTTTT. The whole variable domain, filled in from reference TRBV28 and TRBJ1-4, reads DVKVTQSSRYLVKRTGEKVFLECVQDMDHENMFWYRQDPGLGLRLIYFSYDVKMKEKGDIPEGYSVSREKKERFSLILESASTNQTSMYLCASKGGDEKLFFGSGTQLSVL.

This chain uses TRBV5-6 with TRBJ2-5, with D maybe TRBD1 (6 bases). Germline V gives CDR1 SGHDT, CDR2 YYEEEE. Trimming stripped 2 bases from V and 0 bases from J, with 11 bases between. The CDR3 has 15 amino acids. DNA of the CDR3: TGTGCCAGCAGCTTCAGGACAGTCAACCAAGAGACCCAGTACTTC. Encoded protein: CASSFRTVNQETQYF.

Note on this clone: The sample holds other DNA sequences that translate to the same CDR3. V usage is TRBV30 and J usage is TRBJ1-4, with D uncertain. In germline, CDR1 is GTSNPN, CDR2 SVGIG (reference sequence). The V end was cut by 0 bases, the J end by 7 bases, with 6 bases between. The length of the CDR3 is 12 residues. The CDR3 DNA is TGTGCCTGGAGTGTACGGGGTGAAAAACTGTTTTTT. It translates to CAWSVRGEKLFF.

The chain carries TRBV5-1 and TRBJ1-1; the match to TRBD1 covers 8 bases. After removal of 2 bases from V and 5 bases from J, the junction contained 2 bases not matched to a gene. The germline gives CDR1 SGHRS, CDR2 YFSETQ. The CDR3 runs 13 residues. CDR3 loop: CASSFGQGTEAFF. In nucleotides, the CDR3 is TGCGCCAGCAGCTTCGGACAGGGTACTGAAGCTTTCTTT.

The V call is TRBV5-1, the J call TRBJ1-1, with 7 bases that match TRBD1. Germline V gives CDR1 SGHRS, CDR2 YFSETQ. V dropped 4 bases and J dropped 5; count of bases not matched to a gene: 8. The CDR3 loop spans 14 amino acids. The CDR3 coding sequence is TGCGCCAGCAGCCGGAGACAGGGTGGTACTGAAGCTTTCTTT. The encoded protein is CASSRRQGGTEAFF.

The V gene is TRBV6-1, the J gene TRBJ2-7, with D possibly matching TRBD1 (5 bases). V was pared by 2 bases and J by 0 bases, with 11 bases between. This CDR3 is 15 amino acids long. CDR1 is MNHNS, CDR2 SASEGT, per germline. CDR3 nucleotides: TGTGCCAGCAGTGAAAGGTTAGACAGCTCCTACGAGCAGTACTTC. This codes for CASSERLDSSYEQYF.

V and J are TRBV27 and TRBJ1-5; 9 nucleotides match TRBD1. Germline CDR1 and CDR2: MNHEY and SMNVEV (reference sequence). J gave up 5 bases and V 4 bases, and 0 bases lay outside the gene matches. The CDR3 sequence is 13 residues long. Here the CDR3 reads CASSYRGHQPQHF. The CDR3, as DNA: TGTGCCAGCAGTTACAGGGGGCATCAGCCCCAGCATTTT.

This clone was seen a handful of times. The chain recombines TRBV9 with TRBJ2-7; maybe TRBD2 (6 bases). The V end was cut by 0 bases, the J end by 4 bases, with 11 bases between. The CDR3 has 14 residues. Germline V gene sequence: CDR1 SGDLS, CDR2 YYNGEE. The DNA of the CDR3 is TGTGCCAGCAGCGTAGGGCGGGGCGGATACGAGCAGTACTTC. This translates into CASSVGRGGYEQYF.

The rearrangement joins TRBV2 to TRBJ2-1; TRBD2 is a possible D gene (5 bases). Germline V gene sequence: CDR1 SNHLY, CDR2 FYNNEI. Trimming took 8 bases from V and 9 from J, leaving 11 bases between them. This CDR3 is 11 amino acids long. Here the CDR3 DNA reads TGTGCCAGCCGGCTAGCTGGTGAGCAGTTCTTC. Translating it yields CASRLAGEQFF. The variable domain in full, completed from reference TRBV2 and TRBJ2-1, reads EPEVTQTPSHQVTQMGQEVILRCVPISNHLYFYWYRQILGQKVEFLVSFYNNEISEKSEIFDDQFSVERPDGSNFTLKIRSTKLEDSAMYFCASRLAGEQFFGPGTRLTVL.

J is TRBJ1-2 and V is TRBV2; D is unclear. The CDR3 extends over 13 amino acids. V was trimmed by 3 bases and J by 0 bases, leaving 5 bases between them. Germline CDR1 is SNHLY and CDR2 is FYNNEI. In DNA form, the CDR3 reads TGTGCCAGCAGTGATGCAGCTAACTATGGCTACACCTTC. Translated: CASSDAANYGYTF.

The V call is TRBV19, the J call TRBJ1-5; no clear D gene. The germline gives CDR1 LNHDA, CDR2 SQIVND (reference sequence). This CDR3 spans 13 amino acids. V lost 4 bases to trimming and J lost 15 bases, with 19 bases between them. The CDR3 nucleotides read TGTGCCAGTAGTAGCTTTTCAAGACTGCCGCCGCATTTT. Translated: CASSSFSRLPPHF.

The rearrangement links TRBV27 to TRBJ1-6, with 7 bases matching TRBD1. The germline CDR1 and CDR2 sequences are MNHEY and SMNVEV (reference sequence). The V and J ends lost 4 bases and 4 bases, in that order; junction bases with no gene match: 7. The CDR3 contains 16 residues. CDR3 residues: CASSSRTGLYNSPLHF. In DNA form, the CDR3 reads TGTGCCAGCAGTTCTCGGACAGGCTTGTATAATTCACCCCTCCACTTT.

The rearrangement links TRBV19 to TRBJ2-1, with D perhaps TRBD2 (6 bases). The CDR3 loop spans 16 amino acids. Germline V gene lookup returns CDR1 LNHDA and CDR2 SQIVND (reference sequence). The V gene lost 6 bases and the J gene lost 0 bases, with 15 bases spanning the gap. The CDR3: CASSAIRGSSYNEQFF. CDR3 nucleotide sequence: TGTGCCAGTAGCGCAATTCGGGGGAGCTCCTACAATGAGCAGTTCTTC.

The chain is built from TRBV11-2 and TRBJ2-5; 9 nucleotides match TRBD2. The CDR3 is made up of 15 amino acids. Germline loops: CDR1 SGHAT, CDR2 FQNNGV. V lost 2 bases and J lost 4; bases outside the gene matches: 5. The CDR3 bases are TGTGCCAGCAGCTTAATGGCGGGGGGGGGAGAGACCCAGTACTTC. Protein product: CASSLMAGGGETQYF.

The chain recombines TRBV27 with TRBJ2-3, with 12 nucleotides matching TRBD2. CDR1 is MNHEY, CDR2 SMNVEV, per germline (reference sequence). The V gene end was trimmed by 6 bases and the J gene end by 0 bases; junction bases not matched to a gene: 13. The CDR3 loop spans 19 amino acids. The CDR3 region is CASSLIYRTSGISTDTQYF. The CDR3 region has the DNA TGTGCCAGCAGCCTCATATACCGGACTAGCGGGATTAGCACAGATACGCAGTATTTT.

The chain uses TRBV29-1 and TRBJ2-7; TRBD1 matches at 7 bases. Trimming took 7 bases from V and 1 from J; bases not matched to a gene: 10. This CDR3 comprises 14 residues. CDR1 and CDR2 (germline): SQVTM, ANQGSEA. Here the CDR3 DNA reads TGCAGCGCCGCAGGGGGACAGTCGTCCTACGAGCAGTACTTC. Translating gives CSAAGGQSSYEQYF.

CDR3 in DNA: TGCGCCAGCGGGACAAGGTTTCGGACTGAAGCTTTCTTT. Its protein is CASGTRFRTEAFF. This chain connects TRBV23-1 to TRBJ1-1; maybe TRBD1 (6 bases). TRBV23-1 is an ORF; its function is uncertain. This CDR3 contains 13 residues. Trimming took 8 bases from V and 5 from J, leaving 15 bases between them.

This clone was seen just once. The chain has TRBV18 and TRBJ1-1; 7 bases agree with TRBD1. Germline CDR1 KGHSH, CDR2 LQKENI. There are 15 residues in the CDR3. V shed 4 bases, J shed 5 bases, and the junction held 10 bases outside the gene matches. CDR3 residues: CASSQGALGGTEAFF. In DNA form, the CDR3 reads TGTGCCAGCTCACAGGGGGCCCTCGGAGGAACTGAAGCTTTCTTT.

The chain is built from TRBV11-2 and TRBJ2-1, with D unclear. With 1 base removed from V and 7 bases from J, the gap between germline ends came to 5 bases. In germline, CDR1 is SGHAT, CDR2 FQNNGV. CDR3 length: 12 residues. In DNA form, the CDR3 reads TGTGCCAGCAGCTTAGGGCCAAATGAGCAGTTCTTC. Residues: CASSLGPNEQFF.

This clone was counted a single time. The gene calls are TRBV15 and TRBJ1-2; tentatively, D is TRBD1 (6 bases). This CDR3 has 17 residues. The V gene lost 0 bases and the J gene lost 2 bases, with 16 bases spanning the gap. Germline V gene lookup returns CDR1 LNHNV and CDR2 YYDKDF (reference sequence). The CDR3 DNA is TGTGCCACCAGCAGAGAGGGGGCCGGTTGGTCGAACTATGGCTACACCTTC. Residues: CATSREGAGWSNYGYTF.

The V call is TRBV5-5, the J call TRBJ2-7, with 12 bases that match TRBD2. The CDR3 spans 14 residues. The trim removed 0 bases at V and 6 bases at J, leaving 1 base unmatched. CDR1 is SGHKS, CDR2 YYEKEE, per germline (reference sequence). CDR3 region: CASSLGLAGVEQYF. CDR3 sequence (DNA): TGTGCCAGCAGCTTGGGACTAGCGGGAGTCGAGCAGTACTTC.

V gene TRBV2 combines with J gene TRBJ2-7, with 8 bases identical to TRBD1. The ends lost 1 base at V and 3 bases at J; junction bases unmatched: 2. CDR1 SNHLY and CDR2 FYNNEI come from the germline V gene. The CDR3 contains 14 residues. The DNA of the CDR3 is TGTGCCAGCAGTGAAGGGACAGGGATCTACGAGCAGTACTTC. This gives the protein CASSEGTGIYEQYF.

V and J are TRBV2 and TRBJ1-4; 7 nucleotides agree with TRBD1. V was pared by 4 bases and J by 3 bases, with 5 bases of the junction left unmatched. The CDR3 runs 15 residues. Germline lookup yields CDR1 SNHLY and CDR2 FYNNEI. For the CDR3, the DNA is TGTGCCAGCAGTGCCGACAGGGCGGCTAATGAAAAACTGTTTTTT. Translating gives CASSADRAANEKLFF.

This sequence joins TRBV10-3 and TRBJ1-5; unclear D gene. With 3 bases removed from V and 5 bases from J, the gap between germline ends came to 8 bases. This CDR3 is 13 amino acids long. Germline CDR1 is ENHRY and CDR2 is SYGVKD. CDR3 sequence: CAISESGDQPQHF. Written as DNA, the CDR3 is TGTGCCATCAGTGAAAGTGGAGATCAGCCCCAGCATTTT.